One sample yielded the 27 T cell receptor beta chains listed below, sequenced in a study of Ad26.COV2.S vaccination and SARS-CoV-2 variants. Data came from immunoSEQ multiplex PCR; TCRdb stores just in-frame clones and leaves some out. The top ten clones hold around 10% of a sample with 200,000 to 300,000 clones, approximately 88% of them seen once. Stated treatment: approximately 18 received Ad26.COV2.S at low or high dose, single or two shots; roughly 5 received placebo; per-sample allocation not given. Sampling was done on day 63 after the first vaccine or placebo injection. Material: peripheral blood, obtained in a trial of Ad26.COV2.S vaccine versus placebo. These receptor sequences come from a person aged 18-60 years who received the Ad26.COV2.S COVID-19 vaccine or a placebo.

V and J are TRBV5-1 and TRBJ2-7; D possibly uses TRBD1 or TRBD2 (5 bases each). The CDR3 extends over 15 amino acids. CDR1 SGHRS and CDR2 YFSETQ come from the germline V gene. Trimming left V 6 bases short and J 6 bases short, with 22 bases between. The CDR3 region has the DNA TGCGCCAGCACCTCGGTAGGTCAGGGAGTAAGCGAGCAGTACTTC. As protein: CASTSVGQGVSEQYF.

V gene TRBV4-3 combines with J gene TRBJ2-5, with 8 positions matching TRBD2. This CDR3 region has 17 residues. Germline CDR1 reads LGHNA; CDR2 reads YSLEER. V was pared by 0 bases and J by 4 bases, with 10 bases of the junction left unmatched. This CDR3 is CASSQEARSGGRETQYF. The CDR3, as DNA: TGCGCCAGCAGCCAAGAGGCCCGTTCGGGGGGGAGAGAGACCCAGTACTTC.

Written as DNA, the CDR3 is TGCGCCAGCAGCCCTGGATTACTAGCATCGGGGTCCAAAAACATTCAGTACTTC. Its protein product is CASSPGLLASGSKNIQYF. This rearrangement joins TRBV5-1 to TRBJ2-4; the D gene is possibly TRBD2 (6 bases). The CDR3 contains 18 residues. V was trimmed by 4 bases and J by 2 bases, leaving 22 bases between them. Germline values: CDR1 SGHRS, CDR2 YFSETQ. The variable domain in full, with the rest retrieved from reference TRBV5-1 and TRBJ2-4, is KAGVTQTPRYLIKTRGQQVTLSCSPISGHRSVSWYQQTPGQGLQFLFEYFSETQRNKGNFPGRFSGRQFSNSRSEMNVSTLELGDSALYLCASSPGLLASGSKNIQYFGAGTRLSVL.

V is TRBV18 and J is TRBJ1-5, with D perhaps matching TRBD1 (5 bases). Trimming stripped 6 bases from V and 8 bases from J, with 14 bases between. CDR1 KGHSH and CDR2 LQKENI come from the germline V gene. The CDR3 spans 13 residues. Here the CDR3 reads CASSLFEGEPQHF. Here the CDR3 DNA reads TGTGCCAGCTCCCTTTTTGAAGGGGAGCCCCAGCATTTT.

The chain couples TRBV7-2 to TRBJ2-3, with D perhaps matching TRBD2 (5 bases). CDR1 and CDR2 from the germline V gene are SGHTA and FQGNSA. Trimming stripped 1 base from V and 2 bases from J, with 13 bases between. The CDR3 totals 16 residues. CDR3 loop: CASSLENGGYTDTQYF. DNA for the CDR3: TGTGCCAGCAGCTTAGAGAATGGCGGGTACACAGATACGCAGTATTTT.

The chain recombines TRBV19 with TRBJ1-3; the D gene is possibly TRBD1 (5 bases). Trimming shortened V by 2 bases and J by 0 bases, and 11 bases separated the two germline ends. Germline CDR1 and CDR2: LNHDA and SQIVND (reference sequence). The CDR3 loop spans 16 amino acids. The CDR3 is CASSITGQISGNTIYF. The CDR3 region has the DNA TGTGCCAGTAGTATAACTGGACAAATCTCTGGAAACACCATATATTTT.

The chain carries TRBV5-1 and TRBJ2-5, with TRBD1 matching over 8 bases. The CDR3 is 14 residues long. The germline CDR1 and CDR2 sequences are SGHRS and YFSETQ. Losses at the gene ends were 5 bases for V and 2 bases for J; bases not matched to a gene: 5. The CDR3 spells CASSPGQAQETQYF. In DNA, the CDR3 is TGCGCCAGCAGTCCGGGACAGGCTCAAGAGACCCAGTACTTC.

This sequence joins TRBV7-9 and TRBJ1-3; D call uncertain. The germline V and J ends were trimmed by 0 bases and 0 bases, with 12 bases remaining between them. There are 17 residues in the CDR3. Germline lookup yields CDR1 SEHNR and CDR2 FQNEAQ (reference sequence). The CDR3 DNA reads as TGTGCCAGCAGCTTAGCGGCCGGAGGGAGCTCTGGAAACACCATATATTTT. It codes for CASSLAAGGSSGNTIYF.

The chain employs TRBV4-3 and TRBJ2-3; a weak D match, TRBD2 (6 bases). V lost 1 base and J lost 0, with 11 bases in between. Germline values: CDR1 LGHNA, CDR2 YSLEER. The CDR3 is made up of 16 amino acids. The CDR3 sequence is CASSQGLGVSTDTQYF. The CDR3 DNA reads TGCGCCAGCAGCCAAGGACTAGGTGTTAGCACAGATACGCAGTATTTT.

CDR3 nucleotide sequence: TGCAGCGTTGAAGATCGGCCTAGCTCAGGCGGGGAGCTGTTTTTT. Protein sequence: CSVEDRPSSGGELFF. The rearrangement joins TRBV29-1 to TRBJ2-2, with a tentative D call TRBD2 (5 bases). Germline CDR1 SQVTM, CDR2 ANQGSEA. This CDR3 contains 15 residues. V gave up 0 bases and J gave up 7 bases, with 15 bases separating them.

This clone occurred once. The V call is TRBV7-9, the J call TRBJ1-2; D is unresolved. From germline, CDR1 is SEHNR and CDR2 FQNEAQ (reference sequence). This CDR3 is 13 amino acids long. Trimming stripped 2 bases from V and 3 bases from J, with 7 bases between. The CDR3 DNA follows: TGTGCCAGCAGCTTAAGATCCCACTATGGCTACACCTTC. This sequence encodes CASSLRSHYGYTF.

For the CDR3, the DNA is TGTGCCAGCGTACAGGGGGTGCTGAACACTGAAGCTTTCTTT. This translates into CASVQGVLNTEAFF. This chain connects TRBV28 to TRBJ1-1; 8 bases map to TRBD1. Germline CDR1 MDHEN, CDR2 SYDVKM. The CDR3 runs to 14 residues. Trimming took 8 bases from V and 0 from J; bases not matched to a gene: 5.

This sequence joins TRBV6-1 and TRBJ1-5, with 8 bases lining up with TRBD1. The CDR3 totals 13 residues. Germline V CDR1 and CDR2: MNHNS, SASEGT. The V segment lost 3 bases and the J segment 5 bases; nucleotides outside the gene matches: 0. The CDR3 reads CASSETGDQPQHF. For the CDR3, the DNA is TGTGCCAGCAGTGAGACAGGGGATCAGCCCCAGCATTTT.

This clone was seen once. The V gene is TRBV5-5, the J gene TRBJ2-7; 7 nucleotides line up with TRBD1. The CDR3 totals 15 residues. CDR1 and CDR2 (germline): SGHKS, YYEKEE (reference sequence). Trimming removed 4 bases from V and 3 bases from J; junction bases left unmatched: 10. The CDR3 here is CASSPDRERGYEQYF. CDR3 in DNA: TGTGCCAGCAGCCCCGACAGGGAACGGGGCTACGAGCAGTACTTC.

This chain joins TRBV21-1 and TRBJ1-1. TRBV21-1 is classified as a pseudogene. CDR3 length: 15 residues. The CDR3 sequence is CATPGRPCLDTEAFF. CDR3 nucleotides: TGTGCCACCCCTGGACGGCCCTGCCTGGACACTGAAGCTTTCTTT.

The CDR3 bases are TGTGCCAGCAGCTCCGGGACGGTCTCTGGAAACACCATATATTTT. Protein: CASSSGTVSGNTIYF. This chain joins TRBV11-2 and TRBJ1-3; weak D call: TRBD1 (5 bases). Germline CDR1 is SGHAT and CDR2 is FQNNGV. The CDR3 runs to 15 residues. Trimming pared 4 bases from V and 0 bases from J, leaving 10 bases between.

This clone was seen just once. The rearrangement joins TRBV5-6 to TRBJ2-3; D unclear. Germline V gene lookup returns CDR1 SGHDT and CDR2 YYEEEE. The CDR3 is made up of 16 amino acids. The germline V and J ends were trimmed by 4 bases and 2 bases, with 17 bases remaining between them. CDR3 region: CASSLRVARNTDTQYF. CDR3 DNA sequence: TGTGCCAGCAGCCTTAGGGTGGCTAGGAACACAGATACGCAGTATTTT.

The chain has TRBV19 and TRBJ2-5; TRBD2 might be the D (5 bases). Germline values: CDR1 LNHDA, CDR2 SQIVND (reference sequence). The V gene lost 3 bases and the J gene lost 4 bases, with 9 bases spanning the gap. The CDR3 is made up of 13 amino acids. Written as DNA, the CDR3 is TGTGCCAGTAGTATGGGTAGCGTAGAGACCCAGTACTTC. Translated: CASSMGSVETQYF.

This clone has just one count. The chain couples TRBV18 to TRBJ2-7; a possible D gene is TRBD1 (6 bases). The germline V gene encodes CDR1 KGHSH and CDR2 LQKENI. Trimming took 2 bases from V and 4 from J, leaving 15 bases between them. CDR3 length: 15 amino acids. CDR3 bases: TGTGCCAGCTCACCAAGGTCGCAGGGGCGTTACGAGCAGTACTTC. The encoded protein is CASSPRSQGRYEQYF.

This clone has only one observation. The rearrangement links TRBV5-1 to TRBJ2-7, with 10 bases that match TRBD1. The CDR3 consists of 17 residues. V was clipped by 4 bases and J by 5 bases; unmatched bases: 15. In germline, CDR1 is SGHRS, CDR2 YFSETQ. The DNA of the CDR3 is TGCGCCAGCAGCGTCTCAGGTATGGGGACAGGGGACGACGAGCAGTACTTC. Translating it yields CASSVSGMGTGDDEQYF.

In its sample, this clone was seen a few times. One end of the junction is discordant with germline, which a read error may explain. The rearrangement joins TRBV7-7 to TRBJ2-5; D could derive from TRBD1 or TRBD2 (5 bases each). CDR1 SSHAT and CDR2 FNYEAQ come from the germline V gene (reference sequence). The CDR3 has 15 residues. CDR3 protein: CASSLNTGTEETQYF. The DNA for the CDR3 is TGTGCTAGCAGCTTGAATACCGGGACGGAAGAGACCCAGTACTTC.

The chain joins TRBV7-2 to TRBJ2-3; no clear D gene. Trimming took off 1 base at V and 12 bases at J, with 20 bases between the two ends. Germline loops: CDR1 SGHTA, CDR2 FQGNSA. The CDR3 runs to 15 residues. The CDR3 spells CASSLEGTARSLQYF. DNA for the CDR3: TGTGCCAGCAGCTTAGAGGGTACCGCCCGGAGTTTACAGTATTTT.

With regard to this clone: The junction does not match germline at one end; this may be a read error. The chain recombines TRBV18 with TRBJ1-4, with 7 bases matching TRBD1. This CDR3 contains 15 residues. CDR1 and CDR2 (germline): KGHSH, LQKENI. Here the CDR3 reads CASSPPDRAGPPPSF. The CDR3 DNA sequence: TGTGCCAGCTCACCTCCAGACAGGGCGGGCCCACCGCCGAGTTTT. The variable domain in full, completed from reference TRBV18 and TRBJ1-4, reads NAGVMQNPRHLVRRRGQEARLRCSPMKGHSHVYWYRQLPEEGLKFMVYLQKENIIDESGMPKERFSAEFPKEGPSILRIQQVVRGDSAAYFCASSPPDRAGPPPSFGSGTQLSVL.

CDR3 sequence reads: CASSYAGPGGYTF. The CDR3, as DNA: TGTGCCAGCAGTTATGCGGGGCCGGGCGGCTACACCTTC. This chain uses TRBV6-2 or TRBV6-3 with TRBJ1-2, with a tentative D call TRBD1 (5 bases). V was cut by 3 bases and J by 8 bases, with 13 bases left in between. This CDR3 is 13 amino acids long. Germline assignment: CDR1 MNHEY and CDR2 SVGEGT.

This chain joins TRBV18 and TRBJ1-5; TRBD1 agrees at 9 bases. CDR1 and CDR2 from the germline V gene are KGHSH and LQKENI. Trimming took 1 base from V and 4 from J; bases not matched to a gene: 8. The CDR3 sequence is 17 residues long. The DNA of the CDR3 is TGTGCCAGCTCACCACTGGGAGACAGGGGGGGGAATCAGCCCCAGCATTTT. Protein sequence: CASSPLGDRGGNQPQHF.

In this sample, this clone turned up a few times. The chain carries TRBV28 and TRBJ1-1; TRBD1 might be the D (6 bases). This CDR3 contains 14 residues. Germline V lookup: CDR1 MDHEN, CDR2 SYDVKM. V lost 2 bases, J lost 1 base, and 8 bases lay in between. The CDR3, as DNA: TGTGCCAGCAGTTTACAGGGGCAGAACACTGAAGCTTTCTTT. This sequence encodes CASSLQGQNTEAFF.

The V gene is TRBV11-2, the J gene TRBJ2-7, with TRBD1 matching 8 bases. CDR1 and CDR2 from the germline V gene are SGHAT and FQNNGV. CDR3 size: 15 residues. V lost 1 base to trimming and J lost 0 bases; unmatched junction nucleotides: 2. CDR3 DNA sequence: TGTGCCAGCAGCTTAGGACAGGGGCCCTCCTACGAGCAGTACTTC. Translating it yields CASSLGQGPSYEQYF. The complete variable domain, with remaining parts taken from reference TRBV11-2 and TRBJ2-7, reads EAGVAQSPRYKIIEKRQSVAFWCNPISGHATLYWYQQILGQGPKLLIQFQNNGVVDDSQLPKDRFSAERLKGVDSTLKIQPAKLEDSAVYLCASSLGQGPSYEQYFGPGTRLTVT.